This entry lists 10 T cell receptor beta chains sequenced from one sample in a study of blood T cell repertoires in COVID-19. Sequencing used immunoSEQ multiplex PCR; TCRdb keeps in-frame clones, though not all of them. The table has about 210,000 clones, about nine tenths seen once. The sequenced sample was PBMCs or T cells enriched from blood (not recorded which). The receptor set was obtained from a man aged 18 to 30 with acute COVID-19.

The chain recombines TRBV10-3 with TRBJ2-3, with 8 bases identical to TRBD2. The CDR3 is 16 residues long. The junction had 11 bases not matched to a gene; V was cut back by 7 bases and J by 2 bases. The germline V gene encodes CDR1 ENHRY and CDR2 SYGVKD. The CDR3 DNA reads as TGTGCCATCACCCCTAATCTAGCGGGCCCCACAGATACGCAGTATTTT. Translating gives CAITPNLAGPTDTQYF.

Here the CDR3 reads CASSSGGFTDTQYF. CDR3 nucleotide sequence: TGTGCCAGCAGTTCGGGAGGGTTCACAGATACGCAGTATTTT. J is TRBJ2-3 and V is TRBV28; 8 bases line up with TRBD2. The V segment lost 4 bases and the J segment 2 bases; nucleotides outside the gene matches: 2. Germline V gene sequence: CDR1 MDHEN, CDR2 SYDVKM. This CDR3 is 14 amino acids long.

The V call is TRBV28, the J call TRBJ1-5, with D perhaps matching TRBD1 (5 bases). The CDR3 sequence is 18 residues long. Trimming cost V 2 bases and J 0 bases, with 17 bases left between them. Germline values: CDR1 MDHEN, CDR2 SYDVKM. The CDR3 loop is CASSLKPLTDYSNQPQHF. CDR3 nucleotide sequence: TGTGCCAGCAGTTTAAAGCCCTTGACAGATTATAGCAATCAGCCCCAGCATTTT.

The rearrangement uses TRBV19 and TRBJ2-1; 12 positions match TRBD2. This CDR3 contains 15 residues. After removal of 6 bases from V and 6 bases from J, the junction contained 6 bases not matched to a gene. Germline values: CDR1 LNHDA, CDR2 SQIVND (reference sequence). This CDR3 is CASRWTSGALNEQFF. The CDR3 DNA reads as TGTGCCAGTAGATGGACTAGCGGGGCCCTCAATGAGCAGTTCTTC.

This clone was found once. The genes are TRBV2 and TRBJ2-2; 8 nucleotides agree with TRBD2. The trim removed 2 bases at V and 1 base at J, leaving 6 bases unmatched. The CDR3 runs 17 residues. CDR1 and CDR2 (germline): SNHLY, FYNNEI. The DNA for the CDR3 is TGTGCCAGCAGTGAAAGGATACTAGCGGTGAACACCGGGGAGCTGTTTTTT. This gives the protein CASSERILAVNTGELFF.

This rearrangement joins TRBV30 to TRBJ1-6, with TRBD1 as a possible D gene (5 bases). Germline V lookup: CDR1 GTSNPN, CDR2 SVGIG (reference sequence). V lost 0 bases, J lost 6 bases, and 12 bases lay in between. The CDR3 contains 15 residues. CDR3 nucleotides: TGTGCCTGGAGTGTACTAGCCCAGGGTAATTCACCCCTCCACTTT. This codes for CAWSVLAQGNSPLHF.

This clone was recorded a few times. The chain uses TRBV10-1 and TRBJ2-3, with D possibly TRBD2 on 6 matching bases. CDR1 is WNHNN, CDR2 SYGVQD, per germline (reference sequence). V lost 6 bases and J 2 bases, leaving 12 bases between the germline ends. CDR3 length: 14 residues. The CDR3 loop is CASRPSANTDTQYF. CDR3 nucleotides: TGCGCCAGCAGGCCTAGCGCCAACACAGATACGCAGTATTTT.

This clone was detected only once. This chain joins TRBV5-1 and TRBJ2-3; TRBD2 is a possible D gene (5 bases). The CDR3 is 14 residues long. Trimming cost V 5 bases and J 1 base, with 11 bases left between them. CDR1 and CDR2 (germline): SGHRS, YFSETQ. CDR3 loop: CASSHLGGTDTQYF. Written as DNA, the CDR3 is TGCGCCAGCAGTCATCTCGGGGGCACAGATACGCAGTATTTT.

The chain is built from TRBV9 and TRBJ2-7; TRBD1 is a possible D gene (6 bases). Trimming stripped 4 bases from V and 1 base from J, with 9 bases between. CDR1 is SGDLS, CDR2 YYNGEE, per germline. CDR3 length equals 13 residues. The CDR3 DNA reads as TGTGCCAGCAGCCAAGGGGGTTCCTACGAGCAGTACTTC. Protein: CASSQGGSYEQYF.

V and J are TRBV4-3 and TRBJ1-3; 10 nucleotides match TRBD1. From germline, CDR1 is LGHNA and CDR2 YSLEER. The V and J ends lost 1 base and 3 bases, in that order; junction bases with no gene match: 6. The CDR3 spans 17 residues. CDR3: CASSQGTGGFFGNTIYF. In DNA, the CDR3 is TGCGCCAGCAGCCAAGGGACAGGGGGTTTCTTTGGAAACACCATATATTTT.